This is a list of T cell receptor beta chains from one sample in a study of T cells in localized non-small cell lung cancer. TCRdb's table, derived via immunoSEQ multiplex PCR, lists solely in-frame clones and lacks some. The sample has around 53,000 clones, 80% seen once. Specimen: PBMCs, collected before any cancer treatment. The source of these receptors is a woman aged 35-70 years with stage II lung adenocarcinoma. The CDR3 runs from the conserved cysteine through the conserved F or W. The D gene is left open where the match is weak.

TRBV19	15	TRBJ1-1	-	CASSIGTLQNTEAFF	TGTGCCAGTAGTATAGGGACCCTTCAGAACACTGAAGCTTTCTTT
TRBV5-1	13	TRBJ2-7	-	CASKDLQGGGQYF	TGCGCCAGCAAAGACCTACAGGGTGGGGGGCAGTACTTC
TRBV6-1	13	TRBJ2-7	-	CATLKDTSYEQYF	TGTGCCACCCTAAAGGACACCTCCTACGAGCAGTACTTC
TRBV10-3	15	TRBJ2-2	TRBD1	CAISRGTGDSGELFF	TGTGCCATCAGCAGGGGGACAGGGGACTCCGGGGAGCTGTTTTTT
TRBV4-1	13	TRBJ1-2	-	CASSQAQGNGYTF	TGCGCCAGCAGCCAAGCGCAGGGAAATGGCTACACCTTC
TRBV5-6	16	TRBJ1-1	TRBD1	CASSLFGTGPNTEAFF	TGTGCCAGCAGCTTGTTCGGGACAGGGCCGAACACTGAAGCTTTCTTT
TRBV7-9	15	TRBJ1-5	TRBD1	CASSPQGARNQPQHF	TGTGCCAGCAGCCCACAGGGGGCGCGCAATCAGCCCCAGCATTTT
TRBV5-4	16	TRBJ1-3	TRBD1	CASSAGQGRSGNTIYF	TGTGCCAGCAGTGCTGGACAGGGAAGGTCCGGAAACACCATATATTTT
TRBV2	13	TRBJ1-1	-	CASTRTANTEAFF	TGTGCCAGCACCCGGACCGCGAACACTGAAGCTTTCTTT
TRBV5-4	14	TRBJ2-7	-	CASSLGQRAYEQYF	TGTGCCAGCAGCTTAGGGCAGAGAGCCTACGAGCAGTACTTC